These T cell receptor beta chains were read from a single sample in a study of cytomegalovirus exposure and HLA in healthy donors. Profiling relied on immunoSEQ multiplex PCR, and the TCRdb table lists in-frame clones only, not all of them. The table shows around 250,000 clones, with around 87% occurring only once. Sequenced sample: PBMCs. The origin of the receptors is a woman aged 18-29 years in good health and CMV-seronegative. The CDR3 runs from the conserved cysteine through the conserved F or W. Fields, in order: D gene, clone size, V gene, J gene, CDR3 protein, CDR3 DNA. D genes are given only for firm matches. Size is stated for part of the rows, as once, few or many counts, or as a class when the clone is expanded.

NA	NA	TRBV5-1	TRBJ2-2	CASSSGGTNTGELFF	TGCGCCAGCAGCTCCGGGGGAACGAACACCGGGGAGCTGTTTTTT
NA	NA	TRBV30	TRBJ2-5	CAWSGGAGETQYF	TGTGCCTGGAGTGGCGGGGCAGGCGAGACCCAGTACTTC
NA	NA	TRBV12-5	TRBJ2-2	CASALGGGELFF	TGTGCTAGTGCCTTGGGAGGCGGGGAGCTGTTTTTT
NA	once	TRBV4-1	TRBJ2-1	CASSQLQYKRNEQFF	TGCGCCAGCAGCCAGCTACAGTATAAGCGGAATGAGCAGTTCTTC
TRBD1	NA	TRBV19	TRBJ1-6	CASSLTGGQGSPLHF	TGTGCCAGTAGTTTGACAGGGGGACAGGGATCACCCCTCCACTTT
NA	NA	TRBV5-1	TRBJ1-1	CASSLERLGTEAFF	TGCGCCAGCAGCTTGGAGAGGTTAGGCACTGAAGCTTTCTTT
TRBD2	NA	TRBV7-7	TRBJ2-5	CASSLGPSGGLETQYF	TGTGCTAGCAGCTTAGGGCCTAGCGGGGGCCTCGAGACCCAGTACTTC
NA	NA	TRBV6-1	TRBJ1-4	CASSALGANEAEKLFF	TGTGCCAGCAGTGCCCTGGGAGCCAACGAGGCTGAAAAACTGTTTTTT
TRBD1	NA	TRBV4-3	TRBJ1-2	CASSQRTGRNYGYTF	TGCGCCAGCAGCCAACGGACAGGGCGTAACTATGGCTACACCTTC
NA	NA	TRBV4-3	TRBJ1-2	CASSRDAGHRYGYTF	TGCGCCAGCAGCCGAGACGCCGGACATAGATATGGCTACACCTTC
NA	once	TRBV7-9	TRBJ1-2	CASSKPLWGYTF	TGTGCCAGCAGCAAGCCGCTTTGGGGCTACACCTTC
TRBD1	NA	TRBV10-2	TRBJ1-1	CASSESRDRGLGTEAFF	TGCGCCAGCAGTGAGTCCCGGGACAGGGGGCTCGGGACTGAAGCTTTCTTT
TRBD1	NA	TRBV29-1	TRBJ1-2	CSVGTGYGYGYTF	TGCAGCGTTGGGACAGGGTATGGCTATGGCTACACCTTC
NA	NA	TRBV11-2	TRBJ1-1	CASSLRQPDEAFF	TGTGCCAGCAGCCTCCGACAGCCGGATGAAGCTTTCTTT
TRBD1	NA	TRBV19	TRBJ1-6	CASSIVPGQGYNSPLHF	TGTGCCAGTAGTATTGTTCCCGGACAGGGCTATAATTCACCCCTCCACTTT
TRBD1	NA	TRBV5-1	TRBJ1-1	CASSLWDSYTEAFF	TGCGCCAGCAGCTTATGGGACAGCTACACTGAAGCTTTCTTT
NA	once	TRBV5-4	TRBJ2-5	CASSLRRGMEETQYF	TGTGCCAGCAGCTTGAGGAGAGGGATGGAAGAGACCCAGTACTTC
NA	NA	TRBV19	TRBJ1-2	CASNVAGRDYGYTF	TGTGCCAGTAACGTAGCGGGCAGAGACTATGGCTACACCTTC
TRBD2	NA	TRBV25-1	TRBJ2-3	CASSSPSGSPDTQYF	TGTGCCAGCAGTAGTCCTAGCGGCTCCCCAGATACGCAGTATTTT
NA	few	TRBV2	TRBJ1-6	CASSEGRRLNSPLHF	TGTGCCAGCAGTGAAGGGAGAAGGCTTAATTCACCCCTCCACTTT
NA	NA	TRBV14	TRBJ1-5	CASSQGGLGQPQHF	TGTGCCAGCAGCCAAGGGGGGCTGGGTCAGCCCCAGCATTTT
NA	NA	TRBV11-2	TRBJ1-6	CASWQGYNSPLHF	TGTGCCAGCTGGCAGGGCTATAATTCACCCCTCCACTTT
NA	NA	TRBV7-2	TRBJ2-1	CASSYPFARSSYNEQFF	TGTGCCAGCAGCTACCCCTTTGCGAGGAGCTCCTACAATGAGCAGTTCTTC
TRBD2	NA	TRBV5-1	TRBJ2-1	CASSLVAGGSSYNEQFF	TGCGCCAGCAGCTTGGTAGCGGGAGGATCCTCCTACAATGAGCAGTTCTTC
NA	NA	TRBV6-4	TRBJ1-1	CASRLAGGTEAFF	TGTGCCAGCAGGCTAGCGGGGGGCACTGAAGCTTTCTTT
NA	NA	TRBV27	TRBJ1-1	CASSSNPQGWGTEAFF	TGTGCCAGCAGTTCAAACCCTCAGGGATGGGGCACTGAAGCTTTCTTT
NA	NA	TRBV4-2	TRBJ1-4	CASRPSTVTLNEKLFF	TGTGCCAGCAGACCCTCGACAGTCACCCTTAATGAAAAACTGTTTTTT
TRBD2	NA	TRBV9	TRBJ2-1	CASSVGGTSGKEQFF	TGTGCCAGCAGCGTAGGGGGGACTAGCGGGAAGGAGCAGTTCTTC
TRBD1	NA	TRBV7-6	TRBJ2-7	CASSVTGQRYEQYF	TGTGCCAGCAGCGTGACAGGGCAGAGGTACGAGCAGTACTTC
NA	NA	TRBV28	TRBJ2-1	CASSLDRPNEQFF	TGTGCCAGCAGTTTAGACAGGCCCAATGAGCAGTTCTTC
NA	NA	TRBV6-5	TRBJ1-4	CASSYQTGVNEKLFF	TGTGCCAGCAGTTATCAGACAGGCGTTAATGAAAAACTGTTTTTT
NA	NA	TRBV6-5	TRBJ2-2	CASSYNGRNTGELFF	TGTGCCAGCAGTTACAACGGGAGGAACACCGGGGAGCTGTTTTTT
NA	NA	TRBV28	TRBJ2-3	CASSLQGATDTQYF	TGTGCCAGCAGTTTGCAGGGCGCCACAGATACGCAGTATTTT
NA	few	TRBV10-1	TRBJ1-5	CASSDSRACNQPQHF	TGCGCCAGCAGTGATTCCAGGGCCTGCAATCAGCCCCAGCATTTT
NA	NA	TRBV6-1	TRBJ2-5	CASSTDSQEPQYF	TGTGCCAGCAGCACGGACTCCCAAGAGCCCCAGTACTTC
TRBD1	NA	TRBV28	TRBJ1-5	CASSGTGISNQPQHF	TGTGCCAGCAGCGGGACAGGGATTAGCAATCAGCCCCAGCATTTT
NA	once	TRBV21-1	TRBJ1-1	CASSSGTEEMNTEAFF	TGTGCCAGCAGCAGCGGGACAGAAGAAATGAACACTGAAGCTTTCTTT
TRBD1	few	TRBV10-3	TRBJ2-7	CAIRLTGRNEQYF	TGTGCCATCAGATTGACAGGGCGGAACGAGCAGTACTTC
NA	NA	TRBV5-5	TRBJ1-5	CASSAGQKNQPQHF	TGTGCCAGCAGCGCCGGACAGAAAAATCAGCCCCAGCATTTT
TRBD2	NA	TRBV6-5	TRBJ2-1	CASSYTGLAGGHEQFF	TGTGCCAGCAGTTACACCGGACTAGCGGGGGGTCATGAGCAGTTCTTC
TRBD2	NA	TRBV7-6	TRBJ2-2	CASSTTSGWPGELFF	TGTGCCAGCAGCACGACTAGCGGGTGGCCCGGGGAGCTGTTTTTT
NA	NA	TRBV7-8	TRBJ2-3	CASSLAEGTSDTQYF	TGTGCCAGCAGCTTAGCCGAGGGCACGTCCGATACGCAGTATTTT
TRBD2	NA	TRBV25-1	TRBJ2-1	CASSGPVAGVDNEQFF	TGTGCCAGCAGTGGCCCGGTAGCGGGGGTGGACAATGAGCAGTTCTTC
NA	NA	TRBV30	TRBJ1-2	CAWSLPWAGAVYGYTF	TGTGCCTGGAGTCTCCCGTGGGCAGGGGCTGTCTATGGCTACACCTTC
TRBD1	NA	TRBV27	TRBJ2-1	CASFRDRGMNEQFF	TGTGCCAGTTTCCGGGACAGGGGGATGAATGAGCAGTTCTTC
NA	NA	TRBV5-6	TRBJ1-2	CASSLARQAGYGYTF	TGTGCCAGCAGCTTGGCCCGACAGGCGGGCTATGGCTACACCTTC
TRBD1	once	TRBV10-1	TRBJ1-5	CASSEGQGAGNQPQHF	TGCGCCAGCAGTGAGGGACAGGGGGCGGGCAATCAGCCCCAGCATTTT
TRBD2	NA	TRBV29-1	TRBJ2-1	CSVGLAGGPVTDNEQFF	TGCAGCGTTGGGTTAGCGGGGGGGCCAGTTACTGACAATGAGCAGTTCTTC
NA	once	TRBV4-1	TRBJ1-2	CASSPTQGVYGYTF	TGCGCCAGCAGCCCGACTCAGGGTGTCTATGGCTACACCTTC